The rows below give T cell receptor beta chains drawn from one sample of a study of OX40 agonist ivuxolimab in advanced cancers. The repertoire was sequenced with immunoSEQ multiplex PCR; TCRdb's copy has only in-frame clones and lacks some. There are roughly 22,000 clones in the sample; about 86% occur only once, and over 25% lies in the top ten. The material sequenced was CD4+ or CD8+ T cells sorted from blood, taken in a trial of the OX40 agonist ivuxolimab. These receptors all come from an adult with an advanced solid tumor such as melanoma, head and neck, liver or kidney cancer. Both conserved end residues are part of each CDR3. A D gene is named only where the DNA matches it firmly. A clone size is listed for some rows: how often the clone was seen (once, few, many), or a class if it is expanded.

clone_size: .
j_call: TRBJ2-7
v_call: TRBV11-3
d_call: .
cdr3_nt: TGTGCCAGCAGCCAGCCACCCGGGACGCTTGAGAACGAGCAGTACTTC
cdr3_aa: CASSQPPGTLENEQYF

clone_size: .
j_call: TRBJ2-1
v_call: TRBV11-3
d_call: TRBD2
cdr3_nt: TGTGCCAGCAGACATCGACTAGCGGGAGTTAGCGATGAGCAGTTCTTC
cdr3_aa: CASRHRLAGVSDEQFF

clone_size: .
j_call: TRBJ2-7
v_call: TRBV18
d_call: .
cdr3_nt: TGTGCCAGCTCACCATTACCCCGAAGGACTTCGTTAATCGAGCAGTACTTC
cdr3_aa: CASSPLPRRTSLIEQYF

clone_size: .
j_call: TRBJ2-2
v_call: TRBV4-3
d_call: TRBD2
cdr3_nt: TGCGCCAGCAGCCAAGATATGGGGACTAGCGGGAACGGGGAGCTGTTTTTT
cdr3_aa: CASSQDMGTSGNGELFF

clone_size: .
j_call: TRBJ2-5
v_call: TRBV18
d_call: .
cdr3_nt: TGTGCCAGCTCACTTGGAATGGGGACCCAGTACTTC
cdr3_aa: CASSLGMGTQYF

clone_size: .
j_call: TRBJ1-3
v_call: TRBV27
d_call: .
cdr3_nt: TGTGCCAGCTCCGGACTGACCTCTGGAAACACCATATATTTT
cdr3_aa: CASSGLTSGNTIYF

clone_size: .
j_call: TRBJ2-3
v_call: TRBV6-1
d_call: .
cdr3_nt: TGTGCCAGAGCCCGGACGGGCACAGATACGCAGTATTTT
cdr3_aa: CARARTGTDTQYF

clone_size: .
j_call: TRBJ1-1
v_call: TRBV9
d_call: .
cdr3_nt: TGTGCCAGCAGCTTGTGGTTGAACACTGAAGCTTTCTTT
cdr3_aa: CASSLWLNTEAFF

clone_size: .
j_call: TRBJ2-3
v_call: TRBV5-1
d_call: TRBD2
cdr3_nt: TGCGCCAGCAGCTTGGAGCTAGCGGGACCCCGTGGAGATACGCAGTATTTT
cdr3_aa: CASSLELAGPRGDTQYF

clone_size: .
j_call: TRBJ2-7
v_call: TRBV19
d_call: .
cdr3_nt: TGTGCCAGTAGTACGCCCGACAGAGGGTACGAGCAGTACTTC
cdr3_aa: CASSTPDRGYEQYF

clone_size: .
j_call: TRBJ2-7
v_call: TRBV28
d_call: TRBD1
cdr3_nt: TGTGCCAGCAGCCCGGGACAGGGAAACGAGCAGTACTTC
cdr3_aa: CASSPGQGNEQYF

clone_size: .
j_call: TRBJ2-7
v_call: TRBV28
d_call: .
cdr3_nt: TGTGCCAGCGGATCCCCGGCGGGGAAGTACGAGCAGTACTTC
cdr3_aa: CASGSPAGKYEQYF

clone_size: .
j_call: TRBJ2-1
v_call: TRBV5-1
d_call: TRBD2
cdr3_nt: TGCGCCAGCAGCAATGGCCTAGCGGGAGGTAGCAATGAGCAGTTCTTC
cdr3_aa: CASSNGLAGGSNEQFF

clone_size: .
j_call: TRBJ1-1
v_call: TRBV28
d_call: .
cdr3_nt: TGTGCCAGCAGTCCCCCCTGGGCCCAGCTGGGTTTGACTGAAGCTTTCTTT
cdr3_aa: CASSPPWAQLGLTEAFF

clone_size: .
j_call: TRBJ1-6
v_call: TRBV6-5
d_call: .
cdr3_nt: TGTGCCAGCAGTTCGCAGCCCTCCTATAATTCACCCCTCCACTTT
cdr3_aa: CASSSQPSYNSPLHF

clone_size: .
j_call: TRBJ1-4
v_call: TRBV27
d_call: .
cdr3_nt: TGTGCCAGCAGTCTAAACAGGGAATTTGTTGAAAAACTGTTTTTT
cdr3_aa: CASSLNREFVEKLFF

clone_size: .
j_call: TRBJ2-1
v_call: TRBV29-1
d_call: TRBD2
cdr3_nt: TGCAGCGTAGCCGGGACTAGCGGGAGAGTTGAGCAGTTCTTC
cdr3_aa: CSVAGTSGRVEQFF

clone_size: .
j_call: TRBJ2-5
v_call: TRBV28
d_call: .
cdr3_nt: TGTGCCAGCAGTTTCCCAGGGCTGTACCAAGAGACCCAGTACTTC
cdr3_aa: CASSFPGLYQETQYF

clone_size: once
j_call: TRBJ2-7
v_call: TRBV5-6
d_call: TRBD1
cdr3_nt: TGTGCCAGCAGCCCCCTTCGACAGGGTAGAGCTTACGAGCAGTACTTC
cdr3_aa: CASSPLRQGRAYEQYF

clone_size: .
j_call: TRBJ2-7
v_call: TRBV20-1
d_call: TRBD2
cdr3_nt: TGCAGTGTTCGGGAGGGCTACGAGCAGTACTTC
cdr3_aa: CSVREGYEQYF

clone_size: .
j_call: TRBJ2-3
v_call: TRBV11-2
d_call: .
cdr3_nt: TGTGCCAGCAGCTTAAGGTGGCAGGGGACAGATACGCAGTATTTT
cdr3_aa: CASSLRWQGTDTQYF

clone_size: .
j_call: TRBJ1-2
v_call: TRBV27
d_call: .
cdr3_nt: TGTGCCAGCAGAAGGGCAGGGGTTGGCTATGGCTACACCTTC
cdr3_aa: CASRRAGVGYGYTF

clone_size: .
j_call: TRBJ2-7
v_call: TRBV27
d_call: .
cdr3_nt: TGTGCCAGCAGTCCTATCCCAGGCTACGAGCAGTACTTC
cdr3_aa: CASSPIPGYEQYF

clone_size: .
j_call: TRBJ2-1
v_call: TRBV25-1
d_call: .
cdr3_nt: TGTGCCAGCAGTGGCACAGAGGGTGAGCAGTTCTTC
cdr3_aa: CASSGTEGEQFF

clone_size: once
j_call: TRBJ1-3
v_call: TRBV4-1
d_call: .
cdr3_nt: TGCGCCAGCAGCCAACAGGGAGACTCTGGAAACACCATATATTTT
cdr3_aa: CASSQQGDSGNTIYF

clone_size: .
j_call: TRBJ2-7
v_call: TRBV27
d_call: .
cdr3_nt: TGTGCCAGCAGTTACCTTGATAGCTCCTACGAGCAGTACTTC
cdr3_aa: CASSYLDSSYEQYF

clone_size: .
j_call: TRBJ2-2
v_call: TRBV7-9
d_call: .
cdr3_nt: TGTGCCAGCAGCCCGTACACAAACACCGGGGAGCTGTTTTTT
cdr3_aa: CASSPYTNTGELFF

clone_size: .
j_call: TRBJ2-1
v_call: TRBV6-5
d_call: .
cdr3_nt: TGTGCCAGCAGTCGGACCGTGGGAGCCGTAAATGAGCAGTTCTTC
cdr3_aa: CASSRTVGAVNEQFF

clone_size: .
j_call: TRBJ2-1
v_call: TRBV28
d_call: TRBD1
cdr3_nt: TGTGCCAGCAGTCTACGACAGGGGGTGTACAATGAGCAGTTCTTC
cdr3_aa: CASSLRQGVYNEQFF

clone_size: few
j_call: TRBJ2-7
v_call: TRBV15
d_call: .
cdr3_nt: TGTGCCACCTCAGTCGTTATCGGGGACAAGGACGAGCAGTACTTC
cdr3_aa: CATSVVIGDKDEQYF

clone_size: .
j_call: TRBJ2-3
v_call: TRBV4-1
d_call: TRBD2
cdr3_nt: TGCGCCAGCAGAGAGTGGGAGGGCCTAGATACGCAGTATTTT
cdr3_aa: CASREWEGLDTQYF

clone_size: .
j_call: TRBJ1-1
v_call: TRBV28
d_call: TRBD1
cdr3_nt: TGTGCCAGCACCCAGTGGGTGGCAGGGGGCACTGAAGCTTTCTTT
cdr3_aa: CASTQWVAGGTEAFF

clone_size: .
j_call: TRBJ2-7
v_call: TRBV5-5
d_call: .
cdr3_nt: TGTGCCAGCAGCCCCAATTACGAGCAGTACTTC
cdr3_aa: CASSPNYEQYF

clone_size: once
j_call: TRBJ1-4
v_call: TRBV5-6
d_call: .
cdr3_nt: TGTGCCAGCAGCTTGGAAGGGACGAATGAAAAACTGTTTTTT
cdr3_aa: CASSLEGTNEKLFF

clone_size: .
j_call: TRBJ2-1
v_call: TRBV11-3
d_call: .
cdr3_nt: TGTGCCAGCAGCGTCCTGACTAGGATCTACAATGAGCAGTTCTTC
cdr3_aa: CASSVLTRIYNEQFF

clone_size: .
j_call: TRBJ2-7
v_call: TRBV29-1
d_call: TRBD1
cdr3_nt: TGCAGCGTTGGACAGGGAGACGAGCAGTACTTC
cdr3_aa: CSVGQGDEQYF

clone_size: few
j_call: TRBJ2-1
v_call: TRBV7-9
d_call: .
cdr3_nt: TGTGCCAGCAGTACCCTGGGGGATGAGCAGTTCTTC
cdr3_aa: CASSTLGDEQFF

clone_size: .
j_call: TRBJ2-7
v_call: TRBV4-1
d_call: .
cdr3_nt: TGCGCCAGCAGCCATTCGGGGCCCTACGAGCAGTACTTC
cdr3_aa: CASSHSGPYEQYF

clone_size: once
j_call: TRBJ2-1
v_call: TRBV5-6
d_call: .
cdr3_nt: TGTGCCAGCAGCTTGCGGGGAGAGGAGTTCTTC
cdr3_aa: CASSLRGEEFF

clone_size: .
j_call: TRBJ2-3
v_call: TRBV14
d_call: TRBD2
cdr3_nt: TGTGCCAGCAGCCGGGGACTAGCGGGAGTTTTTTCCGCAGATACGCAGTATTTT
cdr3_aa: CASSRGLAGVFSADTQYF

clone_size: .
j_call: TRBJ2-2
v_call: TRBV9
d_call: TRBD2
cdr3_nt: TGTGCCAGCAGCGTAGGAGGCGGGAGGCCCCCCGGGGAGCTGTTTTTT
cdr3_aa: CASSVGGGRPPGELFF

clone_size: .
j_call: TRBJ2-7
v_call: TRBV4-1
d_call: .
cdr3_nt: TGCGCCAGCAGCCAAGATCCGGGATACTACGAGCAGTACTTC
cdr3_aa: CASSQDPGYYEQYF